This section outlines one T cell receptor beta chain sequence together with its context. Its antigen remains unidentified. This entry belongs to a study of cytomegalovirus exposure and HLA in healthy donors. Findings and caveats of the study: A prior analysis recorded that most TCR beta V segments were productive about 87% or about 30% of the time. Immune exposure information comprised only CMV serostatus. As a later analysis revealed, most CMV-associated TCR beta chains appeared HLA-restricted. Relative to the approximately 670-donor mean, N-insertions were reportedly fewer in an Asian-associated ancestry cluster in a later analysis.

V was clipped by 4 bases and J by 2 bases; unmatched bases: 12. Germline V lookup: CDR1 MGHDK, CDR2 SYGVNS. The CDR3 extends over 17 amino acids. Primers for the PCR totalled 60 Vbeta and 13 Jbeta. Repertoires were generated with immunoSEQ multiplex PCR, while TCRdb's copy carries only in-frame clones and drops some. The table has 150,000 to 200,000 clones, 70% to 90% seen once. The chain carries TRBV25-1 and TRBJ1-2, with TRBD1 matching over 8 bases. The sequence was collected from a young man in good health and CMV-seropositive. Sequencing was carried out using PBMCs. CDR3 in DNA: TGTGCCAGCAGTGGACCGAGTGGACAGGGTGTAAACTATGGCTACACCTTC. Encoded protein: CASSGPSGQGVNYGYTF.